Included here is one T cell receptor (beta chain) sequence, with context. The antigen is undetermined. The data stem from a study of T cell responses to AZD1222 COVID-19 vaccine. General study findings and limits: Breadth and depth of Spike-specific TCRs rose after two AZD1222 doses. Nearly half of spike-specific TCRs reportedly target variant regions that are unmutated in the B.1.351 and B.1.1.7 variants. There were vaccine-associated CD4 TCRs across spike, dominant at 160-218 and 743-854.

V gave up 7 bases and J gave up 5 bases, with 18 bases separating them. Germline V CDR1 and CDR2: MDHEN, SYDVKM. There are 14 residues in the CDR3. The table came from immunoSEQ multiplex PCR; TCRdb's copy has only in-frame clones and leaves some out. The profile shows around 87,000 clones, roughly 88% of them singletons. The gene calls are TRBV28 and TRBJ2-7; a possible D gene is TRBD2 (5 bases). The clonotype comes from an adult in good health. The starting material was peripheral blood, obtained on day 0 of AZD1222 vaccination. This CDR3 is CASKNAQWRHEQYF. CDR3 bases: TGTGCCAGCAAAAACGCCCAGTGGAGGCACGAGCAGTACTTC.